This T cell receptor beta chain emerged from a study of vaccination effects on CD4 cells after COVID-19. Overall study context: The second dose preceded post-vaccine samples by a median of 72 days.

After expansion with viral peptide pools in the ViraFEST assay, antigen-specific CD4+ T cells were sequenced. Researchers isolated CD4+ T cells once approximately ten days of culture had elapsed. Every participant took two doses of the BNT162b2 or mRNA-1273 vaccine. Supplemented with around 9.8 IU/ml IL-2 and approximately 10 ug/ml peptides, some 2 million PBMC per well were kept in culture. With respect to this clone: Its antigen remains unknown.

Germline loops: CDR1 SGHDN, CDR2 FVKESK. Trimming shortened V by 2 bases and J by 8 bases, and 18 bases separated the two germline ends. This CDR3 is built from 16 residues. The table came from immunoSEQ multiplex PCR; TCRdb's copy has only in-frame clones and leaves some out. The table lists approximately 83,000 clones, under 80% of them singletons. This chain links TRBV14 with TRBJ1-4; no firm D call. The sample consisted of CD4+ T cells from PBMCs cultured with HCoV-OC43 spike peptides, taken after COVID-19 vaccination. The subset was: HCoV-OC43 spike overlapping peptide pool stimulation. This TCR derives from a human donor who received a COVID-19 vaccine. This chain's CDR3 is CASSQQQGLEKEKLFF. CDR3 nucleotides: TGTGCCAGCAGCCAACAGCAAGGGTTAGAGAAAGAAAAACTGTTTTTT.